What follows are 2 T cell receptor beta chains derived from one specimen sequenced in a study of control samples from healthy donors and cancer patients. Measured with immunoSEQ multiplex PCR; TCRdb has only the in-frame clones, and not every one. This table has 400,000 to 500,000 clones, around 90% appearing once. The specimen was PBMCs. These receptors were taken from a man aged 40-50 years with head and neck cancer.

CDR3 residues: CASSVGGAHQGDTQYF. In nucleotides, the CDR3 is TGTGCCAGCAGCGTAGGCGGGGCCCACCAGGGGGATACGCAGTATTTT. This chain connects TRBV9 to TRBJ2-3, with D perhaps given as TRBD1 or TRBD2 (6 bases each). The CDR3 runs 16 residues. Germline CDR1 reads SGDLS; CDR2 reads YYNGEE. V was clipped by 0 bases and J by 6 bases, with 17 bases between them.

This clone has just a few counts. This sequence joins TRBV11-2 and TRBJ2-7; D remains unclear. V dropped 0 bases and J dropped 4 bases, with 7 bases sitting between them. The germline V gene has CDR1 SGHAT and CDR2 FQNNGV. This CDR3 spans 13 amino acids. In nucleotides, the CDR3 is TGTGCCAGCAGCTTAGAACGGTCGTACGAGCAGTACTTC. Its protein product is CASSLERSYEQYF.